This passage covers 6 T cell receptor beta chains from one sample sequenced in a study of blood T cell repertoires in COVID-19. Produced via immunoSEQ multiplex PCR; TCRdb's table is partial and in-frame only. The sample includes about 200,000 clones, more than 80% seen only once; the top ten take about 2.2%. The sample comprised peripheral blood. All receptors derive from a man aged 25-45 years who had recovered from COVID-19.

The chain links TRBV18 to TRBJ2-3; 8 bases are shared with TRBD1. The CDR3 runs 16 residues. The trim removed 6 bases at V and 4 bases at J, leaving 12 bases unmatched. Germline values: CDR1 KGHSH, CDR2 LQKENI. The CDR3 sequence: CASSLKGTGSADTQYF. The CDR3 DNA reads as TGTGCCAGCTCGCTCAAGGGGACAGGATCGGCAGATACGCAGTATTTT.

The chain has TRBV28 and TRBJ2-7; TRBD1 might be the D (6 bases). The CDR3 consists of 14 residues. V lost 3 bases to trimming and J lost 5 bases, with 14 bases between them. The V gene's germline CDR1 is MDHEN and CDR2 SYDVKM. CDR3 loop: CASSFLAGANEQYF. CDR3 in DNA: TGTGCCAGCAGTTTCTTGGCAGGGGCCAACGAGCAGTACTTC.

CDR3 sequence (DNA): TGTGCCAGCAGTGGACAGGGGTCCGGGGGTAATCAGCCCCAGCATTTT. This translates into CASSGQGSGGNQPQHF. V gene TRBV6-1 combines with J gene TRBJ1-5; 8 bases agree with TRBD1. CDR3 length: 16 residues. Losses at the gene ends were 4 bases for V and 4 bases for J; bases not matched to a gene: 9. Germline loops: CDR1 MNHNS, CDR2 SASEGT.

This clone was found once. The chain is built from TRBV5-6 and TRBJ1-4, with D perhaps matching TRBD1 (5 bases). The CDR3 has 14 amino acids. The germline V gene has CDR1 SGHDT and CDR2 YYEEEE. Between the trimmed V and J ends, which lost 1 base and 6 bases, there was a span of 10 bases. This chain's CDR3 is CASSLLDRDEKLFF. The CDR3 DNA reads as TGTGCCAGCAGCTTGCTTGACAGAGATGAAAAACTGTTTTTT.

The table lists this clone with a count of one. CDR3 DNA: TGTGCCAGCAGTGAGGGCGGGCTCTCCTACGAGCAGTACTTC. The encoded protein is CASSEGGLSYEQYF. The chain couples TRBV2 to TRBJ2-7; weak D call: TRBD2 (5 bases). Germline V lookup: CDR1 SNHLY, CDR2 FYNNEI. Trimming stripped 3 bases from V and 0 bases from J, with 9 bases between. The CDR3 totals 14 residues.

The chain joins TRBV5-6 to TRBJ2-5, with D possibly matching TRBD2 (5 bases). This CDR3 has 12 amino acids. Germline V gene lookup returns CDR1 SGHDT and CDR2 YYEEEE. Trimming left V 2 bases short and J 3 bases short, with 5 bases between. CDR3 DNA sequence: TGTGCCAGCAGCTTCGGGGAAGAGACCCAGTACTTC. Translation: CASSFGEETQYF.